These 3 T cell receptor beta chains were all obtained from the same sample, sequenced in a study of response to subunit inactivated influenza vaccine. In TCRdb, the RT-PCR reads were re-called with MiXCR into one record per CDR3 protein. Of hundreds of thousands of distinct CDR3 sequences in the sample, 9.5% to 15% are singletons; the top ten hold about 7.8%. This sample comprised non-naive T cells sorted from PBMCs, obtained approximately 15 days before vaccination. The receptor source for this set is a man aged 50 to 59 who received an inactivated influenza vaccine.

The chain joins TRBV2 to TRBJ1-6; D call uncertain. There are 13 residues in the CDR3. The germline V gene encodes CDR1 SNHLY and CDR2 FYNNEI. Trimming removed 2 bases at V and 12 bases at J, with 11 bases between. For the CDR3, the DNA is TGTGCCAGCAGTGAATTCTGGCGGAGACCCCTCCACTTT. Its translation is CASSEFWRRPLHF.

The J gene is TRBJ2-1, the V gene TRBV20-1; 16 nucleotides align to TRBD2. From germline, CDR1 is DFQATT and CDR2 SNEGSKA (reference sequence). The CDR3 covers 18 residues. V lost 3 bases and J lost 8; bases outside the gene matches: 13. CDR3: CSASTPTPGTSGRDEQFF. CDR3 DNA sequence: TGCAGTGCTAGTACTCCCACGCCCGGGACTAGCGGGAGGGATGAGCAGTTCTTC.

This clonotype was seen at least ten times. CDR3 sequence (DNA): TGTGCCAGTACAAAGGGACTAGCGGGAGCGCCCCAAACGCAGTATTTT. Its protein is CASTKGLAGAPQTQYF. J is TRBJ2-3 and V is TRBV19; 14 positions match TRBD2. V gave up 7 bases and J gave up 9 bases; unmatched junction bases: 12. CDR1 LNHDA and CDR2 SQIVND come from the germline V gene (reference sequence). CDR3 length equals 16 residues. The complete variable domain, with remaining parts taken from reference TRBV19 and TRBJ2-3, reads DGGITQSPKYLFRKEGQNVTLSCEQNLNHDAMYWYRQDPGQGLRLIYYSQIVNDFQKGDIAEGYSVSREKKESFPLTVTSAQKNPTAFYLCASTKGLAGAPQTQYFGPGTRLTVL.